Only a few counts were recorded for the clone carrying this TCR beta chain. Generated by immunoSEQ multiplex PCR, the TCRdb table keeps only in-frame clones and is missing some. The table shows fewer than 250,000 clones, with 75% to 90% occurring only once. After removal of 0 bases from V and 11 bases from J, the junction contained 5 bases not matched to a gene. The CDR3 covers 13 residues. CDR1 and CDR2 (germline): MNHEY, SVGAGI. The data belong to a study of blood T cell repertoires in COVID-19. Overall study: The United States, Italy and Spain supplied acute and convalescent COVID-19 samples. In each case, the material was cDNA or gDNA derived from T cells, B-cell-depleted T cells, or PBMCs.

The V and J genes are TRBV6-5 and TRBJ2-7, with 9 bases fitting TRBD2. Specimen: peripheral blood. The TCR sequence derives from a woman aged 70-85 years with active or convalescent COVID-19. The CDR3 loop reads CASSYSSAGGEYF. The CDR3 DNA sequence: TGTGCCAGCAGTTACTCGTCGGCGGGAGGGGAGTACTTC.